This T cell receptor beta chain was recorded in a study of T-cell reconstitution after alpha-beta-depleted transplantation in children. Study-wide findings and caveats: At one year after transplant, newly produced T cells mostly accounted for T-cell counts and diversity.

With 0 bases removed from V and 4 bases from J, the gap between germline ends came to 8 bases. The CDR3 is 13 amino acids. In germline, CDR1 is GTSNPN, CDR2 SVGIG (reference sequence). The authors prepared the TCRbeta library with unique molecular identifiers. TCRdb used MiXCR to reprocess the PCR reads, holding one entry per CDR3 protein. The sample carries approximately 150,000 distinct CDR3 sequences, around 9% recorded once. This clonotype was recorded at least ten times. What it binds is unknown. The sample in question was PBMCs, mostly from graft donor cells, obtained 180 days after TCRalphabeta/CD19-depleted stem cell transplant. This chain links TRBV30 with TRBJ2-3; weak D call: TRBD1 (6 bases). The clonotype comes from a female patient aged 2-9 years who had a stem cell transplant for congenital amegakaryocytic thrombocytopenia, so the T cells may come from the graft donor. The DNA for the CDR3 is TGTGCCTGGAGTGTACAGGGCGCAGATACGCAGTATTTT. Translated, it gives CAWSVQGADTQYF.